This TCR beta chain was identified during a study of long-term antiretroviral therapy in people with HIV. An immunoSEQ assay, version v3.0, was performed at survey level. Profiling relied on immunoSEQ multiplex PCR, and the TCRdb table lists in-frame clones only, not all of them. The sample yields about 12,000 clones, over 60% seen once. The germline gives CDR1 GTSNPN, CDR2 SVGIG (reference sequence). The ends lost 0 bases at V and 6 bases at J; junction bases unmatched: 0. The CDR3 covers 13 residues. V is TRBV30 and J is TRBJ2-2, with 8 bases matching TRBD1. The sequences come from unsorted PBMCs, collected 0.5 years before starting antiretroviral therapy. This TCR derives from a woman between 35 and 50 years old with HIV. The CDR3 DNA follows: TGTGCCTGGAGTGTACAGGGGGCCGGGGAGCTGTTTTTT. It is translated as CAWSVQGAGELFF.